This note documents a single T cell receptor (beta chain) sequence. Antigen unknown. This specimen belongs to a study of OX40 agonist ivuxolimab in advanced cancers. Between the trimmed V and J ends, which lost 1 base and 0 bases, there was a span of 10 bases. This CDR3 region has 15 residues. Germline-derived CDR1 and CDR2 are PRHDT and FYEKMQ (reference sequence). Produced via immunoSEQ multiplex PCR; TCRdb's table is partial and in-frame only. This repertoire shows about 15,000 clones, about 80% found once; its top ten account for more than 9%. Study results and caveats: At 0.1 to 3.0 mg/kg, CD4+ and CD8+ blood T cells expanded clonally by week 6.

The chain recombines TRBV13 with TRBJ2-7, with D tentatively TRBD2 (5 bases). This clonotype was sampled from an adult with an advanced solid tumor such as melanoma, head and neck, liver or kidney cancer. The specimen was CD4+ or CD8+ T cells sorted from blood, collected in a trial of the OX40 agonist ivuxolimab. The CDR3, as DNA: TGTGCCAGCAGCTTAGAGCGGTCGAGCTCCTACGAGCAGTACTTC. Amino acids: CASSLERSSSYEQYF.